The 6 T cell receptor beta chains reported below all come from one sample, sequenced in a study of radiation and T cells in renal cell carcinoma. Time point here: blood 4 weeks post-SBRT, at nephrectomy. Specified treatment: 15 Gy SBRT to primary tumor, nephrectomy 4 weeks later. Profiling relied on immunoSEQ multiplex PCR, and the TCRdb table lists in-frame clones only, not all of them. This table holds roughly 170,000 clones, 88% found once. This material consisted of blood, taken from a patient whose treatment included radiotherapy and nephrectomy. The origin of the receptors is a woman in her fifties or sixties with renal cell carcinoma.

This clone has only one observation. The rearrangement links TRBV10-2 to TRBJ1-4; weak D call: TRBD1 (6 bases). From germline, CDR1 is WSHSY and CDR2 SAAADI. V lost 9 bases to trimming and J lost 7 bases, with 15 bases between them. The CDR3 extends over 13 amino acids. Here the CDR3 DNA reads TGCGCCAGTGGGGGTTCAGGGGCTGAAAAACTGTTTTTT. Amino acids: CASGGSGAEKLFF.

The genes are TRBV5-5 and TRBJ2-7; D possibly matches TRBD1 or TRBD2 (5 bases each). The CDR3 extends over 13 amino acids. V was cut by 4 bases and J by 7 bases, with 15 bases left in between. Germline loops: CDR1 SGHKS, CDR2 YYEKEE (reference sequence). The CDR3 region has the DNA TGTGCCAGCAGCCCGGGACGCCGCCGAGAGCAGTACTTC. Translated, it gives CASSPGRRREQYF.

The chain recombines TRBV19 with TRBJ1-3; perhaps TRBD1 as D (5 bases). Per the germline V gene, CDR1 is LNHDA and CDR2 is SQIVND (reference sequence). Trimming shortened V by 3 bases and J by 1 base, and 10 bases separated the two germline ends. There are 15 residues in the CDR3. The CDR3: CASSIHQGSGNTIYF. For the CDR3, the DNA is TGTGCCAGTAGTATCCATCAGGGATCTGGAAACACCATATATTTT.

The chain combines TRBV4-1 with TRBJ2-3; D unclear. Germline loops: CDR1 MGHRA, CDR2 YSYEKL. The CDR3 covers 12 residues. The V end lost 1 base, the J end lost 6 bases, and 5 bases lay between the germline ends. This chain's CDR3 is CASSQGSDTQYF. Here the CDR3 DNA reads TGCGCCAGCAGCCAAGGCTCGGATACGCAGTATTTT.

This clone was seen at least ten times. The chain links TRBV7-2 to TRBJ1-2, with 10 bases identical to TRBD1. This CDR3 has 14 residues. V dropped 5 bases and J dropped 6; count of bases not matched to a gene: 6. The germline gives CDR1 SGHTA, CDR2 FQGNSA. The CDR3 sequence is CASSRDRGINGYTF. The CDR3 DNA is TGTGCCAGCAGCCGGGACAGGGGCATCAATGGCTACACCTTC.

V and J are TRBV2 and TRBJ1-5, with D tentatively TRBD1 (6 bases). This CDR3 has 14 amino acids. Trimming shortened V by 4 bases and J by 2 bases, and 9 bases separated the two germline ends. The V gene's germline CDR1 is SNHLY and CDR2 FYNNEI. This CDR3 reads CASSVRGGNQPQHF. The CDR3 DNA is TGTGCCAGCAGTGTAAGGGGGGGCAATCAGCCCCAGCATTTT. The variable domain in full, completed from reference TRBV2 and TRBJ1-5, reads EPEVTQTPSHQVTQMGQEVILRCVPISNHLYFYWYRQILGQKVEFLVSFYNNEISEKSEIFDDQFSVERPDGSNFTLKIRSTKLEDSAMYFCASSVRGGNQPQHFGDGTRLSIL.